This T cell receptor (beta chain) was identified in a study of identical twins. Regarding the study as a whole: Within monozygotic twins, out-of-frame TCR alpha sharing was underestimated by the models.

On this clonotype itself: Antigen: not known.

CDR1 and CDR2 (germline): SGHTA, FQGNSA. This CDR3 comprises 14 residues. Trimming took 1 base from V and 7 from J, leaving 14 bases between them. TCRdb re-called the 5' RACE reads with MiXCR, one entry per CDR3 protein. The repertoire has roughly 280,000 distinct CDR3 sequences, nearly 9.5% of them found once; the top ten carry roughly 6.4%. This sample also belongs to another study, concerning yellow fever vaccine responses in identical twins.

The clonotype comes from a woman in her late teens or twenties in good health. This rearrangement joins TRBV7-2 to TRBJ2-7, with a possible D match to TRBD2 (6 bases). Sequencing used CD8+ T cells sorted from blood. The CDR3 here is CASSLDPAGYEQYF. The CDR3 DNA sequence: TGTGCCAGCAGCTTAGATCCAGCGGGTTATGAGCAGTACTTC.